This T cell receptor beta chain was found in a study of cytomegalovirus exposure and HLA in healthy donors. General observations from the study: It was reported in a later analysis that an Asian-associated ancestry cluster showed fewer N-insertions than the 666-donor mean. As was reported, the HLA-A and HLA-B alleles of most subjects were accurately predicted from TCR beta sequences.

The CDR3 extends over 17 amino acids. CDR1 SGHVS and CDR2 FNYEAQ come from the germline V gene. The V end was cut by 2 bases, the J end by 2 bases, with 18 bases between. The PCR made use of 60 Vbeta and 13 Jbeta primers. Repertoires were generated with immunoSEQ multiplex PCR, while TCRdb's copy carries only in-frame clones and drops some. Among approximately 110,000 clones, about 81% were seen once, and the ten largest hold approximately 1.1%. Comment on this clone: Its specificity is unknown.

Sequences were obtained from PBMCs. The V gene is TRBV7-6, the J gene TRBJ2-5; unclear D gene. The sequence came from a woman younger than 45 in good health and CMV-seronegative. The CDR3 DNA reads TGTGCCAGCAGCTTAATAAGGTCAGGTGGGCTACAAGAGACCCAGTACTTC. It yields the protein CASSLIRSGGLQETQYF.